This TCR beta chain was recovered during a study of T cell repertoires in cytomegalovirus infection. The germline CDR1 and CDR2 sequences are MNHEY and SVGAGI. Unmatched junction bases numbered 10, after V lost 4 bases and J lost 8 bases. The CDR3 length is 15 residues. TCRdb passed the reads through MiXCR, listing each CDR3 protein once. This sample has nearly 700,000 distinct CDR3 sequences, with 30% to 40% found just once. To note about this clonotype: Antigen unknown.

This TCR derives from a human donor in good health (CMV status not recorded). Some clones in this sample may be carry-over from other donors' samples. Sequencing was performed on cultured PBMCs, taken from culture after CMV antigen stimulation. The J gene is TRBJ2-1, the V gene TRBV6-5, with 8 bases lining up with TRBD2. The CDR3 region is CASSSLIAGGDEQFF. CDR3 nucleotide sequence: TGTGCCAGCAGTTCCCTTATTGCGGGGGGCGATGAGCAGTTCTTC.